This T cell receptor beta chain stems from a study of human T cells and chemical hapten exposure. About the study: Doses of diphenylcyclopropenone went to the patients' scalps weekly throughout the approximately 25-week study.

General study findings and limits: Having alopecia, donors may respond immunologically unlike healthy people. Controls formed significantly fewer large CDR3 similarity clusters than expanded TCRs did.

Remarks on this clonotype: What it binds is unknown.

The time point denotes: pre-sensitization, week 0. As to treatment: therapeutic diphenylcyclopropenone sensitization with weekly scalp DPC. V dropped 0 bases and J dropped 7 bases, with 16 bases sitting between them. The germline CDR1 and CDR2 sequences are MGHRA and YSYEKL. The CDR3 is 15 amino acids. Authors' processing steps: Sampled TCR counts reached a median of 95,638 per sample, with values ranging from roughly 20,000 to 750,000. TCRdb processed the RACE reads anew with MiXCR; each CDR3 protein has one entry. The V and J calls, along with clone size, are taken from TCRdb and not from the paper's own processing. This table holds about 180,000 distinct CDR3 sequences, 25% to 35% found once.

V and J are TRBV4-1 and TRBJ2-7; a possible D gene is TRBD2 (6 bases). Sequenced here: whole blood, sampled in connection with sensitization to the hapten diphenylcyclopropenone (DPC). The TCR was taken from a woman aged 25 to 39 with alopecia areata. Some clones in this sample may be carry-over from other donors' samples. The DNA of the CDR3 is TGCGCCAGCAGCCAAGATCCGACACTAGCTCGGGAGCAGTACTTC. Translating it yields CASSQDPTLAREQYF.